Sequencing of this TCR beta chain was carried out in a study of radiation and T cells in renal cell carcinoma. Study outcomes and limitations: Pretreatment tumor biopsies were lacking, so baseline clonotypes are unknown.

Details on this clone: Its matching antigen is unknown.

Germline V gene sequence: CDR1 SGHDT, CDR2 YYEEEE. The CDR3 contains 18 residues. V lost 2 bases to trimming and J lost 3 bases; unmatched junction nucleotides: 12. This sample's time point: baseline pretreatment blood. Treatment meaning: 15 Gy SBRT to primary tumor, nephrectomy 4 weeks later. The tumor was a clear cell renal cell carcinoma. Data came from immunoSEQ multiplex PCR; TCRdb stores just in-frame clones and leaves some out. This sample has about 95,000 clones, with roughly 90% found just once. V usage is TRBV5-6 and J usage is TRBJ2-1; TRBD1 matches at 9 bases. This clonotype originated in a man aged 50-59 years with renal cell carcinoma. This sample comprised blood, obtained from a patient whose treatment included radiotherapy and nephrectomy. CDR3 nucleotide sequence: TGTGCCAGCAGCTTCCCCGATGTAACAGGGGGCTTCTACAATGAGCAGTTCTTC. Translation gives CASSFPDVTGGFYNEQFF. The full variable domain, rest sourced from reference TRBV5-6 and TRBJ2-1, is DAGVTQSPTHLIKTRGQQVTLRCSPKSGHDTVSWYQQALGQGPQFIFQYYEEEERQRGNFPDRFSGHQFPNYSSELNVNALLLGDSALYLCASSFPDVTGGFYNEQFFGPGTRLTVL.